This T cell receptor beta chain originates from a study of T cell repertoires in cytomegalovirus infection. The germline CDR1 and CDR2 sequences are SNHLY and FYNNEI. The CDR3 is made up of 14 amino acids. A remark on this clonotype: Its antigen remains unidentified. Germline is not matched at one junction end, which may reflect a read error.

In TCRdb, the reads were re-called with MiXCR into one record per CDR3 protein. The repertoire includes hundreds of thousands of distinct CDR3 sequences, about 30% of them detected once, and roughly 12% sits in the top ten. The TCR was taken from a human donor in good health (CMV status not recorded). Some clones in this sample may be carry-over from other donors' samples. V is TRBV2 and J is TRBJ2-7; the D gene is possibly TRBD2 (6 bases). The material was cultured CD8+ T cells from PBMCs, obtained from culture after CMV antigen stimulation. CDR3 nucleotide sequence: TGTGCCAGCAGTGGGAGGGGCTACACCTACGGGCAGTACTTC. Translating gives CASSGRGYTYGQYF.